This TCR beta chain was captured by sequencing in a study of cytomegalovirus exposure and HLA in healthy donors. Study observations and caveats: Among TCR beta chains of equal frequency, HLA-associated ones were more clonally expanded in a later analysis. The study labeled fewer than 200 TCR beta chains cytomegalovirus-associated. Sequencing depth across donors, presence/absence analyses assumed, was roughly uniform.

Both 60 Vbeta primers and 13 Jbeta primers went into the PCR. The assay was immunoSEQ multiplex PCR, and TCRdb's table has in-frame clones only and misses some. The sample lists some 150,000 clones; 70% to 80% were seen once. This CDR3 is built from 13 residues. V was cut by 4 bases and J by 5 bases, with 11 bases left in between. Germline V gene lookup returns CDR1 SNHLY and CDR2 FYNNEI. Comments on this clone: The antigen remains undetermined.

The sample comprised PBMCs. This TCR came from a man between 18 and 29 years old in good health and CMV-seropositive. The chain links TRBV2 to TRBJ1-1, with TRBD1 as a possible D gene (5 bases). CDR3 coding DNA: TGTGCCAGCAGTGCTTGGGGGGGGACTGAAGCTTTCTTT. It is translated as CASSAWGGTEAFF.